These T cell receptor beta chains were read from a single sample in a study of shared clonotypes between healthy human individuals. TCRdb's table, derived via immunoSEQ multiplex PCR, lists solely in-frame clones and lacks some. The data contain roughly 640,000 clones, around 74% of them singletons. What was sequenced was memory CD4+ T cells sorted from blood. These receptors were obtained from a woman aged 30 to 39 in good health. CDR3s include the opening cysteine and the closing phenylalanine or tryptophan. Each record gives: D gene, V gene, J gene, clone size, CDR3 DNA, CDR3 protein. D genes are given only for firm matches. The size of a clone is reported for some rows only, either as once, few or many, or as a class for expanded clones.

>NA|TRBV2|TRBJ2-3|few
TGTGCCAGCAGTTCCCGGACATTAAGCACAGATACGCAGTATTTT
CASSSRTLSTDTQYF
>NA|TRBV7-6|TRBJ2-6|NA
TGTGCCAGCAGCTCCACAGGGTCCGGGGCCAACGTCCTGACTTTC
CASSSTGSGANVLTF
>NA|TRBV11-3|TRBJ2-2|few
TGTGCCAGCAGCTTTTCCCTGAACACCGGGGAGCTGTTTTTT
CASSFSLNTGELFF
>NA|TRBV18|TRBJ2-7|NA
TGTGCCAGCTCACCTCGCTCCGGGTCGATCGACGAGCAGTACTTC
CASSPRSGSIDEQYF
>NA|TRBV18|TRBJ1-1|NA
TGTGCCAGCTCAACGGGCGGAACTGAAGCTTTCTTT
CASSTGGTEAFF
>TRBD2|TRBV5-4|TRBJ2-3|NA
TGTGCCAGCAGCAGCCTGAGGCGGGAGGCCACAGATACGCAGTATTTT
CASSSLRREATDTQYF
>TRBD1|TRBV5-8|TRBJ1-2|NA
TGTGCCAGCAGCTCCCCCGGGACAGAGCTCTATGGCTACACCTTC
CASSSPGTELYGYTF
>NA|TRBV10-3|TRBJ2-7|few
TGTGCCATCAGTGGTACCGGGCTTGAGCAGTACTTC
CAISGTGLEQYF
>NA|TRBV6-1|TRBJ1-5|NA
TGTGCCAGCAGTGAAAGTGGCAGGGAGACTCAGCCCCAGCATTTT
CASSESGRETQPQHF
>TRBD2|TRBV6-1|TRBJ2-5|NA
TGTGCCAGCAGTGAAGCGGGGACTAGCGGAGGGTGGGAGACCCAGTACTTC
CASSEAGTSGGWETQYF
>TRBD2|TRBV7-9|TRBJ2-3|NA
TGTGCCAGCACCTCTAGCGGGCAAACAGATACGCAGTATTTT
CASTSSGQTDTQYF
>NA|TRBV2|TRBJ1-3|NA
TGTGCCAGCAGCGGCTGGACAGTCTCTGGAAACACCATATATTTT
CASSGWTVSGNTIYF
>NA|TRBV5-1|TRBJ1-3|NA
TGCGCCAGCAGCTTGGAAGGATTTGAAAACACCATATATTTT
CASSLEGFENTIYF
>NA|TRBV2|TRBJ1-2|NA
TGTGCCAGCAGTGAAGCTTGGCAGGTTGGGGCCTATGGCTACACCTTC
CASSEAWQVGAYGYTF
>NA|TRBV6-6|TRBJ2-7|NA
TGTGCCAGCAGTTACTCGGCTAGCAACGTCGACGAGCAGTACTTC
CASSYSASNVDEQYF
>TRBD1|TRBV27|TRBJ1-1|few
TGTGCCAGCAGTATGAGGGGGCCGAGCACTGAAGCTTTCTTT
CASSMRGPSTEAFF
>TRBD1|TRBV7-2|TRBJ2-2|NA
TGTGCCAGCAGCTTTCGGACAGGGCCAACCGGGGAGCTGTTTTTT
CASSFRTGPTGELFF
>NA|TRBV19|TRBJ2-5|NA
TGTGCCAGTAGTATTCGGGGTGGAGAGACCCAGTACTTC
CASSIRGGETQYF
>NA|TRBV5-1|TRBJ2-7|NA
TGCGCCAGCAGCTTGGAGAGTGGGGGAGAGCAGTACTTC
CASSLESGGEQYF
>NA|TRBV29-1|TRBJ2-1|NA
TGCAGCGTTGGGGAAGCGGGGAGGGGGTATGAGCAGTTCTTC
CSVGEAGRGYEQFF
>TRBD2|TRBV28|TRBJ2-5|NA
TGTGCCAGCAGTTTAGCACTAGCGGGATGGAAGACCCAGTACTTC
CASSLALAGWKTQYF
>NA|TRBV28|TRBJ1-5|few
TGTGCCAGCAGTAGGGGCGCGGGGAGCAATCAGCCCCAGCATTTT
CASSRGAGSNQPQHF
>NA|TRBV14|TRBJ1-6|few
TGTGCCAGCAGTTCCAACAGCAATTCACCCCTCCACTTT
CASSSNSNSPLHF
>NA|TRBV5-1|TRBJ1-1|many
TGCGCCAGCAGCTTGGCCGGGGGGCCGGGGACTGAAGCTTTCTTT
CASSLAGGPGTEAFF
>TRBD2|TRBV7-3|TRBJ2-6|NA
TGTGCCAGCAGCTTAGCGGGAGCCCCCTCTGGGGCCAACGTCCTGACTTTC
CASSLAGAPSGANVLTF
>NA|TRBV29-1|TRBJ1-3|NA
TGCAGCGCTCAAGACGGGGCCAGCTCTGGAAACACCATATATTTT
CSAQDGASSGNTIYF
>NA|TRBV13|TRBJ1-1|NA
TGTGCCAGCAGCGACTGGACGGCGAACACTGAAGCTTTCTTT
CASSDWTANTEAFF
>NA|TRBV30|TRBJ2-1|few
TGTGCCTGGAGACCTGGGTGGGACAATGAGCAGTTCTTC
CAWRPGWDNEQFF
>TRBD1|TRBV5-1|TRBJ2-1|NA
TGCGCCAGCAGCTGGCGACAGGGCGATGAGCAGTTCTTC
CASSWRQGDEQFF
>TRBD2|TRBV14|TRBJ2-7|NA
TGTGCCAGCAGCCAAATGGCGGGAGGCTCCTACGAGCAGTACTTC
CASSQMAGGSYEQYF
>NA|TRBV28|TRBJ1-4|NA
TGTGCCAGCAGCTTCCAGGGGAATGAAAAACTGTTTTTT
CASSFQGNEKLFF
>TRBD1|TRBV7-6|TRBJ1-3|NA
TGTGCCAGCAGCTCTCTTGGACAGGACTCTGGAAACACCATATATTTT
CASSSLGQDSGNTIYF
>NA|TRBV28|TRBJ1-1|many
TGTGCCAGCAGACCGAAAACGTCCGGGAACACTGAAGCTTTCTTT
CASRPKTSGNTEAFF
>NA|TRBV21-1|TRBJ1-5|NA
TGTGCCAGCAGCAAAGGAAGGTTAGGGCAGCCCCAGCATTTT
CASSKGRLGQPQHF
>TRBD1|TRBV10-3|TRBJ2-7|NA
TGTGCCATCAGTGGTACAGGGGGAACCTACGAGCAGTACTTC
CAISGTGGTYEQYF
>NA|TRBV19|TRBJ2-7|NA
TGTGCCAGTAGTACCCAGACCGGGCTGGAGCAGTACTTC
CASSTQTGLEQYF
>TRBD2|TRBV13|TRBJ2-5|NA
TGTGCCAGCAGCATCCTGACTAGCGGCCAAGAGACCCAGTACTTC
CASSILTSGQETQYF
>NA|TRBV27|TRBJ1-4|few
TGTGCCAGCAGTCCCCATAACCCGGGGCCGAATGAAAAACTGTTTTTT
CASSPHNPGPNEKLFF
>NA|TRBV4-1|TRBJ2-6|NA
TGCGCCAGCAGCCACACTCACACAGGGCCGGGGGCCAACGTCCTGACTTTC
CASSHTHTGPGANVLTF
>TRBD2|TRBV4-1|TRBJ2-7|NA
TGCGCCAGCAGCCAAGGGGAGGGGTTCCCCTACGAGCAGTACTTC
CASSQGEGFPYEQYF
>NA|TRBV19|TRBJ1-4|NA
TGTGCCAGTAGTTCGGCAGCAACTAATGAAAAACTGTTTTTT
CASSSAATNEKLFF
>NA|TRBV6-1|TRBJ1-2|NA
TGTGCCAGCAGTGAAGCTCGGGGGGATGGCTATGGCTACACCTTC
CASSEARGDGYGYTF
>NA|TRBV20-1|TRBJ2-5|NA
TGCAGTGCTAGGCACGGGGAGTCCCAGTACTTC
CSARHGESQYF
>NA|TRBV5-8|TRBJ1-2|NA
TGTGCCAGCAGTACAAACTCAGGGCCGGCTTATGGCTACACCTTC
CASSTNSGPAYGYTF
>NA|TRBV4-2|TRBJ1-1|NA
TGTGCCAGCAGCCAAGATGGCGTTCTTGATGAAGCTTTCTTT
CASSQDGVLDEAFF
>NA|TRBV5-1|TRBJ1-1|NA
TGCGCCAGCAGCCTTTGGATCGGGTTCATGAACACTGAAGCTTTCTTT
CASSLWIGFMNTEAFF